This T cell receptor (beta chain) was identified in a study of cytomegalovirus exposure and HLA in healthy donors. Study-level points and caveats: Apart from CMV serostatus, no immune exposure information was available.

About this clone: Antigen: not known.

60 Vbeta and 13 Jbeta primers were used in PCR. Method: immunoSEQ multiplex PCR; TCRdb's copy keeps in-frame clones and lacks some. Altogether roughly 69,000 clones are present, around 72% being singletons, with the ten largest covering 14%. Trimming removed 6 bases at V and 1 base at J, with 7 bases between. The CDR3 extends over 12 amino acids. Germline V lookup: CDR1 SGHDT, CDR2 YYEEEE. The sequenced material came from PBMCs. This chain joins TRBV5-6 and TRBJ1-1; a possible D gene is TRBD1 (5 bases). The TCR comes from a male donor in good health and CMV-seropositive. The CDR3 protein is CASTTGNTEAFF. The CDR3 DNA reads as TGTGCCAGCACAACAGGGAACACTGAAGCTTTCTTT.